The source of this T cell receptor beta chain is a study of Ad26.COV2.S vaccination and SARS-CoV-2 variants. Whole-study results and caveats: Vaccine recipients surpassed placebo recipients in spike-specific TCR breadth.

Here immunoSEQ multiplex PCR was the method, and the copy in TCRdb shows in-frame clones only, minus some. This table holds about 350,000 clones, 80% to 90% found once. The V gene lost 10 bases and the J gene lost 4 bases, with 16 bases spanning the gap. The CDR3 is 13 residues long. Per the germline V gene, CDR1 is SNHLY and CDR2 is FYNNEI. A word on this clone: No antigen is known for it.

Noted treatment: around 19 received Ad26.COV2.S at low or high dose, single or two shots; roughly five received placebo; per-sample allocation not given. Sample collection was performed on day 63 after the first vaccine or placebo injection. An Ad26 vector was used to express Wuhan-strain SARS-CoV-2 spike as the vaccine. This sequence was found in a person between 18 and 59 years old who received the Ad26.COV2.S COVID-19 vaccine or a placebo. V usage is TRBV2 and J usage is TRBJ1-2; D uncertain. The sequencing used peripheral blood, collected in a trial of Ad26.COV2.S vaccine versus placebo. Here the CDR3 reads CAIPLDGSYGYTF. CDR3 nucleotide sequence: TGTGCCATTCCCCTGGACGGCTCCTATGGCTACACCTTC.